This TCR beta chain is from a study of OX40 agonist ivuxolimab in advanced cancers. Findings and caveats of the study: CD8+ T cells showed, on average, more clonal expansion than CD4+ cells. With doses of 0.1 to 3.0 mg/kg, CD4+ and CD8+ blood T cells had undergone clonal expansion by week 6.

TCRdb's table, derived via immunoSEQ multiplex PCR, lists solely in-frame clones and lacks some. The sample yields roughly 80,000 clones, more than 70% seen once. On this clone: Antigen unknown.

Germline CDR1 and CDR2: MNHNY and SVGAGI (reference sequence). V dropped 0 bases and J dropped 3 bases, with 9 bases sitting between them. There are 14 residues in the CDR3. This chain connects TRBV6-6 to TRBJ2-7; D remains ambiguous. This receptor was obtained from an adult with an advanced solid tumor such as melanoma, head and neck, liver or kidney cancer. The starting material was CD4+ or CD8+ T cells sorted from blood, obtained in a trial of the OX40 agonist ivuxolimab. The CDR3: CASSYSSGIYEQYF. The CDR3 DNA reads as TGTGCCAGCAGTTACTCTTCCGGCATCTACGAGCAGTACTTC.